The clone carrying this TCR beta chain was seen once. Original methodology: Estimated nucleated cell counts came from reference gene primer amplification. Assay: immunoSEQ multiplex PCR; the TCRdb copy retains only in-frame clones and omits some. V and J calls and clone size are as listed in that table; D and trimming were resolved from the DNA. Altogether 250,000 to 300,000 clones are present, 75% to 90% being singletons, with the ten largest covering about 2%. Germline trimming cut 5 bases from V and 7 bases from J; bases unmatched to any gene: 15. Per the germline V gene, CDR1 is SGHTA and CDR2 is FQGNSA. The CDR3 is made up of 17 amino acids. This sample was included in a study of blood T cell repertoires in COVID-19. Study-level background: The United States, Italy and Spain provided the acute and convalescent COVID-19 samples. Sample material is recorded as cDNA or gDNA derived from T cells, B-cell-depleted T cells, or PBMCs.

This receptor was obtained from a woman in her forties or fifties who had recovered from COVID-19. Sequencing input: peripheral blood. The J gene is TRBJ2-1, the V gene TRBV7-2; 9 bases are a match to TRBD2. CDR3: CASSPSVGRGGRNEQFF. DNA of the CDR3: TGTGCCAGCAGCCCATCCGTGGGGCGGGGGGGCCGAAATGAGCAGTTCTTC.